This T cell receptor (beta chain) was found in a study of blood T cell repertoires in COVID-19 (dated by TCRdb to the early 2020s). For the wider study: Collaborator samples came from the United States, Italy and Spain and covered acute and convalescent phases of COVID-19. The prospective study material was composed of cDNA or gDNA derived from T cells, B-cell-depleted T cells, or PBMCs. Deeply sampled blood TCRbeta repertoires from subjects exposed to, actively infected with, or recovered from COVID-19 were included in the dataset. The repertoires were made available in a free public database intended to serve as a resource for research on the immune response to SARS-CoV-2. Samples came from the ongoing ImmuneRACE study (first 160 participants) plus 1,254 subjects from 6 global collaborators. A de-identified subject ID, COVID-19 status, age in years and sex were almost always included in the sample metadata. HLA class I and class II types, where available, came from metadata supplied by the sample provider rather than from assay-based typing. Results and caveats for the whole study, not just this receptor: How much clinical and demographic metadata was included differed by source and by participant, and the metadata was provided uncurated.

Each collaborating institution followed its own protocols to collect whole blood in K2EDTA tubes. For TCRbeta analysis, collaborator samples were shipped as frozen whole blood, as isolated PBMCs, or as DNA extracted from either sample type. The immunoSEQ Assay, a bias-controlled multiplex PCR, was used to amplify TCRbeta CDR3 regions from genomic DNA. In the paper's pipeline: The number of nucleated cells in each sample was estimated from the amplification of reference gene primers within the assay. To quantify the absolute abundance of each unique TCRbeta CDR3 rearrangement, sequence reads were collapsed and filtered. For each sample, productive Simpson clonality was calculated by taking the square root of Simpson's diversity index across productive rearrangements. In TCRdb, the immuneACCESS table is reduced to in-frame sequences with V and J assigned. These tables do not hold every clone; where another copy was compared, an unresolved V gene accounts for under half, and the others remain unexplained. The DNA gave D and trimming, while V, J and clone size come from that table. This sample holds 200,000 or so clones; roughly 87% were observed only once. Clones ranked in the top ten supply 1.9% of the sample.

To note about this clone: Its antigen is not yet known. The input lacks base qualities; no much larger clone sits a single base away.

The CDR3 spans 14 residues, from the cysteine through the phenylalanine. Of all the DNA, just the CDR3 is kept, 42 bases in frame from base 1. The germline V gene yields SGDLS for CDR1 and YYNGEE for CDR2. The V end loses 4 bases and the J end loses 4 bases, and a stretch of 11 bases separates them. This TCR was sampled from a man aged 40-55 years with active or convalescent COVID-19. The chain links TRBV9 with TRBJ1-4; the D gene identity is not certain. The specimen was peripheral blood. The sequence in DNA is TGTGCCAGCAGCAACAGCCCCGGTAATGAAAAACTGTTTTTT. Its coded protein is CASSNSPGNEKLFF.